This passage covers 18 T cell receptor beta chains from one sample sequenced in a study of T cell responses to AZD1222 COVID-19 vaccine. Assay: immunoSEQ multiplex PCR; the TCRdb copy retains only in-frame clones and omits some. The sample yields 120,000 or so clones, around 90% seen once. The sequencing here drew on peripheral blood, taken on day 0 of AZD1222 vaccination. Source of these receptors: an adult in good health.

This chain uses TRBV9 with TRBJ2-2; either TRBD1 or TRBD2 may supply D (5 bases each). The germline V gene encodes CDR1 SGDLS and CDR2 YYNGEE. The V end lost 3 bases, the J end lost 4 bases, and 13 bases lay between the germline ends. CDR3 length: 15 residues. The CDR3 DNA reads TGTGCCAGCAGCGCTCCGGGGCCCGCCACCGGGGAGCTGTTTTTT. Protein product: CASSAPGPATGELFF.

The chain joins TRBV5-4 to TRBJ2-7, with TRBD2 matching over 12 bases. Trimming cost V 4 bases and J 7 bases; bases outside gene matches: 9. Looked up from germline, CDR1 is SGHNT and CDR2 is YYREEE (reference sequence). This CDR3 region has 15 residues. CDR3 DNA sequence: TGTGCCAGCAGCGACCTAGCGGGAGGGCCAGGAGAGCAGTACTTC. Its protein product is CASSDLAGGPGEQYF.

The V call is TRBV5-8, the J call TRBJ2-2; 8 bases are shared with TRBD2. The germline gives CDR1 SGHTS, CDR2 YDEGEE. The CDR3 is 16 amino acids. Losses at the gene ends were 5 bases for V and 10 bases for J; bases not matched to a gene: 16. CDR3 region: CASRSHPGLEKAELFF. CDR3 nucleotides: TGTGCCAGCAGATCCCACCCGGGACTAGAGAAGGCGGAGCTGTTTTTT.

The chain uses TRBV13 and TRBJ1-4; no firm D call. Trimming removed 0 bases at V and 8 bases at J, with 1 base between. There are 11 residues in the CDR3. Germline CDR1 is PRHDT and CDR2 is FYEKMQ (reference sequence). CDR3 loop: CASSLGEKLFF. As DNA, the CDR3 is TGTGCCAGCAGCTTAGGCGAAAAACTGTTTTTT.

The gene calls are TRBV10-3 and TRBJ1-5; D ambiguous. V was cut by 0 bases and J by 2 bases, with 5 bases left in between. There are 14 residues in the CDR3. Germline assignment: CDR1 ENHRY and CDR2 SYGVKD. The CDR3, as DNA: TGTGCCATCAGTGAGTCGAAAGGCAATCAGCCCCAGCATTTT. It codes for CAISESKGNQPQHF.

The chain carries TRBV28 and TRBJ1-2, with D perhaps matching TRBD1 (5 bases). CDR1 is MDHEN and CDR2 is SYDVKM in the germline V gene. The CDR3 length is 14 residues. Trimming shortened V by 6 bases and J by 8 bases, and 19 bases separated the two germline ends. The CDR3 sequence is CASRRSGTARGYTF. In nucleotides, the CDR3 is TGTGCCAGCAGGAGGTCCGGGACGGCTAGGGGCTACACCTTC.

V is TRBV19 and J is TRBJ1-2; no clear D gene. V was shortened by 6 bases and J by 4 bases, with 24 bases between the two germline ends. The germline CDR1 and CDR2 sequences are LNHDA and SQIVND (reference sequence). The CDR3 is 17 residues long. CDR3 nucleotides: TGTGCCAGTAGGCCCGTTTCGGGAGAGTTGGGTACCTATGGCTACACCTTC. Translating it yields CASRPVSGELGTYGYTF. The complete variable domain, with remaining parts taken from reference TRBV19 and TRBJ1-2, reads DGGITQSPKYLFRKEGQNVTLSCEQNLNHDAMYWYRQDPGQGLRLIYYSQIVNDFQKGDIAEGYSVSREKKESFPLTVTSAQKNPTAFYLCASRPVSGELGTYGYTFGSGTRLTVV.

The chain combines TRBV6-5 with TRBJ2-1; D may be TRBD2 (6 bases). CDR3 size: 14 residues. Trimming took 6 bases from V and 0 from J, leaving 9 bases between them. Germline V gives CDR1 MNHEY, CDR2 SVGAGI. As DNA, the CDR3 is TGTGCCAGCAGGAGCGGGCACTCCTACAATGAGCAGTTCTTC. Amino acid sequence: CASRSGHSYNEQFF.

The chain carries TRBV18 and TRBJ1-1; a weak D match, TRBD1 (5 bases). Trimming took 5 bases from V and 1 from J, leaving 8 bases between them. The CDR3 has 13 residues. The germline V gene has CDR1 KGHSH and CDR2 LQKENI. The CDR3 DNA follows: TGTGCCAGCTCAGAGGGGCCGAACACTGAAGCTTTCTTT. Translation gives CASSEGPNTEAFF.

CDR3 DNA: TGTGCCAGCAACCCAGGAGGGTTGCCCGGGGAGCTGTTTTTT. Amino acids: CASNPGGLPGELFF. The rearrangement joins TRBV27 to TRBJ2-2, with D perhaps TRBD2 (6 bases). The CDR3 runs to 14 residues. CDR1 is MNHEY, CDR2 SMNVEV, per germline (reference sequence). V shed 7 bases and J shed 6 bases, with 15 bases lying between them.

A few counts support this clone. The chain uses TRBV5-1 and TRBJ2-2; D perhaps matches TRBD2 (6 bases). Germline-derived CDR1 and CDR2 are SGHRS and YFSETQ. V was clipped by 5 bases and J by 6 bases, with 11 bases between them. This CDR3 comprises 13 residues. The CDR3 protein is CASRGGVSGELFF. In nucleotides, the CDR3 is TGCGCCAGCAGAGGAGGGGTGTCCGGGGAGCTGTTTTTT. Based on the CDR3 plus reference TRBV5-1 and TRBJ2-2, the full variable domain is KAGVTQTPRYLIKTRGQQVTLSCSPISGHRSVSWYQQTPGQGLQFLFEYFSETQRNKGNFPGRFSGRQFSNSRSEMNVSTLELGDSALYLCASRGGVSGELFFGEGSRLTVL.

V usage is TRBV6-5 and J usage is TRBJ1-1; D not certain. Germline CDR1 and CDR2: MNHEY and SVGAGI. The CDR3 consists of 13 residues. Trimming shortened V by 6 bases and J by 3 bases, and 11 bases separated the two germline ends. The CDR3 region is CASRDRVYTEAFF. The CDR3 DNA sequence: TGTGCCAGCAGAGATAGGGTGTACACTGAAGCTTTCTTT.

This CDR3 reads CASRPSSTGELFF. Here the CDR3 DNA reads TGTGCCAGTAGGCCTAGCAGCACCGGGGAGCTGTTTTTT. The chain uses TRBV19 and TRBJ2-2, with a weak D call TRBD2 (5 bases). This CDR3 has 13 amino acids. Germline assignment: CDR1 LNHDA and CDR2 SQIVND (reference sequence). Trimming took 6 bases from V and 4 from J, leaving 9 bases between them.

The chain carries TRBV7-9 and TRBJ2-7, with TRBD2 identical over 9 bases. J gave up 6 bases and V 5 bases, and 23 bases lay outside the gene matches. The CDR3 is 19 amino acids. Germline V lookup: CDR1 SEHNR, CDR2 FQNEAQ (reference sequence). The CDR3 DNA reads TGTGCCAGCAGCACCCCTTCCTTTAGAGCGGGGGGCTACCGGCCCGAGCAGTACTTC. Translation: CASSTPSFRAGGYRPEQYF.

The V and J genes are TRBV3-1 (or the pseudogene TRBV3-2) and TRBJ1-1; D is unresolved. The CDR3 has 12 residues. CDR1 LGHDT and CDR2 YNNKEL come from the germline V gene (reference sequence). Trimming took off 1 base at V and 3 bases at J, with 3 bases between the two ends. The chain's CDR3 is CASSQGDTEAFF. The DNA for the CDR3 is TGTGCCAGCAGCCAAGGGGACACTGAAGCTTTCTTT.

The chain recombines TRBV5-1 with TRBJ2-7; TRBD1 matches 9 bases. Germline-derived CDR1 and CDR2 are SGHRS and YFSETQ. The V segment lost 4 bases and the J segment 4 bases; nucleotides outside the gene matches: 9. The CDR3 has 15 amino acids. CDR3: CASSPEDRGTYEQYF. CDR3 nucleotides: TGCGCCAGCAGCCCCGAAGACAGGGGGACTTACGAGCAGTACTTC.

The J gene is TRBJ1-3, the V gene TRBV5-1; no definite D call. V lost 2 bases and J lost 4, with 10 bases in between. This CDR3 contains 14 residues. The germline CDR1 and CDR2 sequences are SGHRS and YFSETQ. This CDR3 is CASSLGSDGNTIYF. CDR3 coding DNA: TGCGCCAGCAGCTTAGGATCGGACGGAAACACCATATATTTT.

The chain links TRBV5-5 to TRBJ2-2; possible D gene TRBD2, 5 bases. The germline V gene encodes CDR1 SGHKS and CDR2 YYEKEE (reference sequence). The CDR3 is 12 amino acids. The V gene lost 4 bases and the J gene lost 5 bases, with 6 bases spanning the gap. The CDR3 spells CASSPGTGELFF. CDR3 bases: TGTGCCAGCAGCCCGGGAACCGGGGAGCTGTTTTTT.